This section outlines one T cell receptor (beta chain) sequence together with its context. Its antigen is currently unknown. V gave up 4 bases and J gave up 1 base, with 23 bases separating them. The CDR3 has 18 amino acids. CDR1 LGHNA and CDR2 YNFKEQ come from the germline V gene. The donors were members of the approximately 120-subject validation cohort (separate from the approximately 670-subject first cohort). These data come from a study of cytomegalovirus exposure and HLA in healthy donors. Findings and limits, study-wide: Three CMV-associated chains proved CMV antigen-specific in vitro. A later analysis found first-cohort TCR clusters tended to co-occur in the 90 to 150 validation repertoires. Both high specificity and high sensitivity reportedly marked the classifier's diagnosis of cytomegalovirus status.

Produced via immunoSEQ multiplex PCR; TCRdb's table is partial and in-frame only. The sample has 150,000 to 200,000 clones; about 90% are singletons. Sequencing was performed on PBMCs. V gene TRBV4-2 combines with J gene TRBJ2-7, with D possibly being TRBD2 (5 bases). This receptor was identified in a woman under 30 in good health and CMV-seropositive. In DNA form, the CDR3 reads TGTGCCAGCAGCCCCCCTGGGGTAGCGCATACCCAATCCTACGAGCAGTACTTC. Encoded protein: CASSPPGVAHTQSYEQYF.